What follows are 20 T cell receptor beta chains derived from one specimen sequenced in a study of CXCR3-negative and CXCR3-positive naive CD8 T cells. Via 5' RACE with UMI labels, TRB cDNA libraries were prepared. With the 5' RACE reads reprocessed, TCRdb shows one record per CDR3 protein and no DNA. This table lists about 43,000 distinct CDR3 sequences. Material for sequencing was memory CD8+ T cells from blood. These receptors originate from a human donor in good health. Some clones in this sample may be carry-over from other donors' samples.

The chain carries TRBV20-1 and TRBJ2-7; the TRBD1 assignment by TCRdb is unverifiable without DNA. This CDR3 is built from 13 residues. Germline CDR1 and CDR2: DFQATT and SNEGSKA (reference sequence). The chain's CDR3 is CSATHRGTYEQYF.

The CDR3 loop is CASSFSSGGADEQFF. The chain combines TRBV7-2 with TRBJ2-1; the TCRdb call, TRBD2, lacks DNA for checking. Germline CDR1 is SGHTA and CDR2 is FQGNSA. The CDR3 spans 15 residues. Full variable domain (outside the CDR3, taken from reference TRBV7-2 and TRBJ2-1): GAGVSQSPSNKVTEKGKDVELRCDPISGHTALYWYRQSLGQGLEFLIYFQGNSAPDKSGLPSDRFSAERTGGSVSTLTIQRTQQEDSAVYLCASSFSSGGADEQFFGPGTRLTVL.

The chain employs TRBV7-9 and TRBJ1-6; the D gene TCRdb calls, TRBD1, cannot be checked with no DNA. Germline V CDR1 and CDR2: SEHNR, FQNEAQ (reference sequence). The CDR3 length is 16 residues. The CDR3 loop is CASSDRDRTENSPLHF.

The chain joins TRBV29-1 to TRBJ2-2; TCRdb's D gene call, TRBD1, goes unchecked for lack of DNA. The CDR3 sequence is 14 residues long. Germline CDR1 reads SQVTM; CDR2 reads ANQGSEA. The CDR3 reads CSVDQGASTGELFF.

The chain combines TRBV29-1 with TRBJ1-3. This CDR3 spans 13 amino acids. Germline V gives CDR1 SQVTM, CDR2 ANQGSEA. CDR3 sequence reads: CSVEVGSGNTIYF. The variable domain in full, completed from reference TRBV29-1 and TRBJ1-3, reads SAVISQKPSRDICQRGTSLTIQCQVDSQVTMMFWYRQQPGQSLTLIATANQGSEATYESGFVIDKFPISRPNLTFSTLTVSNMSPEDSSIYLCSVEVGSGNTIYFGEGSWLTVV.

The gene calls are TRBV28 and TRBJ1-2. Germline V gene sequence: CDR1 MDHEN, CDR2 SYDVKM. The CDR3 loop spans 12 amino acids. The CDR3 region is CASSSGPGGYTF.

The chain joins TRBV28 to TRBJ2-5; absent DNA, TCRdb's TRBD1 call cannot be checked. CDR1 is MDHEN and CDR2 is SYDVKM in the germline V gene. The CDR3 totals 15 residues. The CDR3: CASRGGAGSGETQYF.

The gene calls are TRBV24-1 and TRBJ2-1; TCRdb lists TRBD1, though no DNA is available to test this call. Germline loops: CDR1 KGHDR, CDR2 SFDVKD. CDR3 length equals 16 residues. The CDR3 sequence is CATSDPKGGSYNEQFF.

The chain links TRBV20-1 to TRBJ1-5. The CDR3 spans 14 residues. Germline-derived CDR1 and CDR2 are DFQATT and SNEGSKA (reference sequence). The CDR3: CSARDGGLGQPQHF.

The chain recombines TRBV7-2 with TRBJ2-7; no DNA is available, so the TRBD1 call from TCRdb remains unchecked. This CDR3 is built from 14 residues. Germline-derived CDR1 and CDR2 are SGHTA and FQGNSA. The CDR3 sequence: CASSPQDSFYEQYF.

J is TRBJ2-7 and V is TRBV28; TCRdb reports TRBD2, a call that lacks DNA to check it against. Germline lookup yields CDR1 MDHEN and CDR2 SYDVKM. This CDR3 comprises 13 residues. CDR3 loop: CASSPPVNYEQYF.

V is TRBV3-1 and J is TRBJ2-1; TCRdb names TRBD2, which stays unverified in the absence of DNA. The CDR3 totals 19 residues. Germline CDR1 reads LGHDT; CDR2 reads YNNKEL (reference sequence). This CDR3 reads CASSQEGVSGRASYNEQFF.

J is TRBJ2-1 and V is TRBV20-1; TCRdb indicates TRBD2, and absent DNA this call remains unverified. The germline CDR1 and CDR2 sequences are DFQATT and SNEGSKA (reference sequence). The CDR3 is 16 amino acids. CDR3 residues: CSARGDPSGGEFEQFF.

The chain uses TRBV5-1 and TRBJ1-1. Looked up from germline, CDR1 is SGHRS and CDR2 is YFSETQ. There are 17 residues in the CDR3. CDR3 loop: CASSLATAVAANTEAFF.

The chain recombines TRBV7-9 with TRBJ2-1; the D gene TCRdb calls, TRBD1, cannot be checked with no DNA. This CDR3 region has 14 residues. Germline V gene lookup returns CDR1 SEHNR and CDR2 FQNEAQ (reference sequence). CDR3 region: CASSPGQGSYEQFF.

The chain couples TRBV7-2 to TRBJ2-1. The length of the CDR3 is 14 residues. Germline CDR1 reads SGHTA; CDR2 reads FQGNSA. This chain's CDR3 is CATLGTYPKYEQFF.

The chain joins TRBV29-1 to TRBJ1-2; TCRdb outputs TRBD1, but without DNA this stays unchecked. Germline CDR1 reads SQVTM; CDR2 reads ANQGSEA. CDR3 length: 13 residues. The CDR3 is CSVGPRGFRGYTF.

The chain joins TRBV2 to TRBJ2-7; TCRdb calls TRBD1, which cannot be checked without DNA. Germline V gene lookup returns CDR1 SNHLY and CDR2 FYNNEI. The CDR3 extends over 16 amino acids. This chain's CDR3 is CASSRDRGLKDDEQYF.

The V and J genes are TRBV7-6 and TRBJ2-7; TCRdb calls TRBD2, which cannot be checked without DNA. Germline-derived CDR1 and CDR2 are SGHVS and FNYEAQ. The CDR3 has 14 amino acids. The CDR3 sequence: CASSLGDGSYEQYF.

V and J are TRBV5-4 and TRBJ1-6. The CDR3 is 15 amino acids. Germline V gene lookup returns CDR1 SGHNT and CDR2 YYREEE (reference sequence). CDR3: CASSSGAGYNSPLQF.